Listed here is a single T cell receptor (beta chain). Its antigen has not been determined. Base qualities are not at hand, and no much larger clone is one base apart. This entry is derived from a study of T cell clonotyping in hematopoietic cell transplantation (dated by TCRdb to 2020 to 2023). Regarding the study in general: A total of about 140 blood samples were gathered in the study from roughly 37 consecutive transplant recipients along with their related donors. Patients were recruited between 2015 and 2017 and followed until late 2020 or death.

TCR beta CDR3 regions were amplified from genomic DNA with the immunoSEQ assay, a bias-controlled multiplex PCR using V- and J-specific primers. A proprietary barcode and Illumina adapter sequences were added to the CDR3 amplicons in a second PCR step. An Illumina MiSeq instrument was used to sequence the CDR3 libraries. The published analysis was carried out like this. Export and quality control were handled in immunoSEQ Analyzer 3.0, while downstream analyses relied on R Bioconductor and Immunarch. Repertoire metrics were calculated using only productive rearrangements within the normalized downsampled data set. Pathologically expanded clonotypes were defined as those larger than 5 templates in the normalized cohort. The Inverse Simpson Index served as the measure of repertoire diversity. The non-normalized data set was used for CMV-specificity analyses so that all clonotypes could be captured. The table comes from immuneACCESS by way of TCRdb, which keeps in-frame sequences with V and J called. Part of the clones is missing from these tables; in studies checked, under half for an unresolved V gene and the rest for unknown reasons. Clone size and the V and J calls come from that table; the DNA yielded D and trimming. Within this sample are about 7,200 clones, with 70% to 90% of them counted one time only. The top ten constitute about 4.7% of the sample.

Broader findings and caveats from the paper: Broader posttransplant TCR repertoire diversity was predicted by donor and pretransplant recipient Inverse Simpson Index values. A decrease in recipient TCR diversity was observed after transplant, and a progressive increase in pathologically expanded clonotypes was seen from day 30 to day 180. The sample size was limited and the cells went unsorted, which meant the CD4 and CD8 repertoire contributions could not be told apart. Overlap with donor repertoires was found for only a small fraction of recipient repertoires, with over 95% found to appear de novo at the given depth.

The time point tag for this specimen amounts to: 30 days after allo-HCT. Blood from recipients was drawn about 28 days before transplant and again at days 30, 100 and 180 after transplant. Nuclei Lysis Solution was used to extract genomic DNA from fresh or cryopreserved unfractionated peripheral blood mononuclear cells. V and J are truncated by 3 bases and 3 bases respectively, leaving an intervening sequence of 12 bases. According to the germline V gene (reference sequence), CDR1 reads MNHEY and CDR2 reads SMNVEV. The cysteine opens and the phenylalanine closes a CDR3 of 15 amino acids. The only DNA kept is the CDR3, 45 bases in frame from the first base.

The clonotype was recovered from a female patient aged 45-65 years who had an allogeneic stem cell transplant from an unrelated donor, so the T cells may come from the graft donor. Some clones in this sample may be carry-over from other donors' samples. The chain is assembled from TRBV27 and TRBJ2-1, and the D gene may be TRBD2, 5 bases matching. Here the sequenced sample was PBMCs, taken 30 days after allogeneic stem cell transplant. The nucleotides are TGTGCCAGCAGTTTGGCCGGGATGGACTACAATGAGCAGTTCTTC. This encodes CASSLAGMDYNEQFF.